Described below is a single T cell receptor (beta chain) sequence and its context. Its antigen is unknown. Libraries were prepared by immunoSEQ multiplex PCR; TCRdb keeps only in-frame clonotypes and omits some of them. The repertoire includes 55,000 to 65,000 clones, around 90% of them detected once, and roughly 2% sits in the top ten. Germline trimming cut 5 bases from V and 4 bases from J; bases unmatched to any gene: 6. This CDR3 region has 15 residues. From germline, CDR1 is LNHNV and CDR2 YYDKDF (reference sequence). These data originate in a study of T cell repertoires in ileal Crohn's disease. Overall study findings and caveats: Within the first postoperative year, endoscopy came at median approximately 6.9 months.

Described time point: neoterminal ileum biopsy at postoperative endoscopy, about 6 months after surgery. The V gene is TRBV15, the J gene TRBJ2-5, with 11 bases aligning to TRBD2. This clonotype was obtained from an adult with Crohn's disease. Material for sequencing was ileal tissue. Here the CDR3 reads CATSLSTSGTETQYF. CDR3 nucleotide sequence: TGTGCCACCAGCCTATCGACTAGCGGGACAGAGACCCAGTACTTC.